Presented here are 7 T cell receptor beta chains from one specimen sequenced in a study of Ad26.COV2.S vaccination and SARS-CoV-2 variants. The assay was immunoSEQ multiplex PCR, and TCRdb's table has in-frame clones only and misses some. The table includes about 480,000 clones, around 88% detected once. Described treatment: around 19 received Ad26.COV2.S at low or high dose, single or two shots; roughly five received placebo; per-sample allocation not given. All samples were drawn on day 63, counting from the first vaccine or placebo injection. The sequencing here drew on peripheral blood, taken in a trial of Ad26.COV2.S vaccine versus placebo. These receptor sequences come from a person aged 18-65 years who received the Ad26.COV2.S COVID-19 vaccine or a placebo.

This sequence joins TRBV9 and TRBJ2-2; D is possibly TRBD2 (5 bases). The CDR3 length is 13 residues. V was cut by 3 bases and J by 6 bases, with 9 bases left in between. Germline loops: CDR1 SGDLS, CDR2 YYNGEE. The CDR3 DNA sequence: TGTGCCAGCAGCGCCCCTAGCTCCGGGGAGCTGTTTTTT. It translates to CASSAPSSGELFF.

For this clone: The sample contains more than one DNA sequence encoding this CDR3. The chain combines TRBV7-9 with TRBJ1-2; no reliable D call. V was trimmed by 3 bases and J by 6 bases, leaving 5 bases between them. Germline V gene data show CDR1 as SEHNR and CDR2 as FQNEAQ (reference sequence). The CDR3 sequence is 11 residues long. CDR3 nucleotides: TGTGCCAGCAGCTTCTCGGATGGCTACACCTTC. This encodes CASSFSDGYTF.

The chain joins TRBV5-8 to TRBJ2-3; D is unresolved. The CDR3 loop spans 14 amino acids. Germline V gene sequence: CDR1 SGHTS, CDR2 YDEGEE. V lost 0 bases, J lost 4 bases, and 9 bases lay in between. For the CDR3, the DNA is TGTGCCAGCAGCTTGGAAGGGCCCCCAGATACGCAGTATTTT. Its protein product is CASSLEGPPDTQYF.

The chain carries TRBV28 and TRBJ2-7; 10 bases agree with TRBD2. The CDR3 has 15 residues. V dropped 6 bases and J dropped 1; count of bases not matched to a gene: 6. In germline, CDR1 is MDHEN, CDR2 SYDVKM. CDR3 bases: TGTGCCAGCAGGTTAGCGGGAGGCCCTTCCTACGAGCAGTACTTC. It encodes CASRLAGGPSYEQYF.

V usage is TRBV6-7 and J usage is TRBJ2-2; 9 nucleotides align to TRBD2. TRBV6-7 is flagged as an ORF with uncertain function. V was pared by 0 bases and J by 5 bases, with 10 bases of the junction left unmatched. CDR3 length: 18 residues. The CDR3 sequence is CASSYSRLLAGNTGELFF. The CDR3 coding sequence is TGTGCCAGCAGTTACTCCCGGCTGCTAGCGGGAAATACCGGGGAGCTGTTTTTT.

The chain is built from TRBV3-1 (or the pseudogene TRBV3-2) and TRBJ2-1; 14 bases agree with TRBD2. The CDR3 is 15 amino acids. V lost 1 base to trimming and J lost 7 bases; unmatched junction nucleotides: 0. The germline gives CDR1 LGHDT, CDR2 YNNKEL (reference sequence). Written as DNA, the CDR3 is TGTGCCAGCAGCCAAGGGACTAGCGGGAGGAATGAGCAGTTCTTC. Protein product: CASSQGTSGRNEQFF.

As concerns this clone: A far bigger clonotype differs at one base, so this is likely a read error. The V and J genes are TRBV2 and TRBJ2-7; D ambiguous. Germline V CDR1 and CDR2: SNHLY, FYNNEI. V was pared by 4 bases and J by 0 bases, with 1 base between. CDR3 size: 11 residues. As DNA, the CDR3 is TGTGCCAGCAGTGCCTCCTACGAGCAGTACTTC. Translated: CASSASYEQYF. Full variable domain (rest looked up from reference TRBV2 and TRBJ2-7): EPEVTQTPSHQVTQMGQEVILRCVPISNHLYFYWYRQILGQKVEFLVSFYNNEISEKSEIFDDQFSVERPDGSNFTLKIRSTKLEDSAMYFCASSASYEQYFGPGTRLTVT.